This T cell receptor beta chain was sequenced during a study of blood T cell repertoires in COVID-19. Study details: Collection of acute and convalescent COVID-19 samples took place in the United States, Italy and Spain.

Assay: immunoSEQ multiplex PCR; the TCRdb copy retains only in-frame clones and omits some. The sample includes 250,000 to 300,000 clones, about 86% of them seen just once. The CDR3 has 12 residues. J lost 5 bases, V lost 8 bases, and 5 bases had no gene match. The chain employs TRBV12-3 or TRBV12-4 and TRBJ2-5; 7 bases agree with TRBD2. Sequencing was carried out using PBMCs or T cells enriched from blood (not recorded which). The clonotype was recovered from a man in his fifties who had recovered from COVID-19. The CDR3 here is CASGAGGETQYF. In DNA form, the CDR3 reads TGTGCCAGCGGCGCCGGGGGGGAGACCCAGTACTTC.